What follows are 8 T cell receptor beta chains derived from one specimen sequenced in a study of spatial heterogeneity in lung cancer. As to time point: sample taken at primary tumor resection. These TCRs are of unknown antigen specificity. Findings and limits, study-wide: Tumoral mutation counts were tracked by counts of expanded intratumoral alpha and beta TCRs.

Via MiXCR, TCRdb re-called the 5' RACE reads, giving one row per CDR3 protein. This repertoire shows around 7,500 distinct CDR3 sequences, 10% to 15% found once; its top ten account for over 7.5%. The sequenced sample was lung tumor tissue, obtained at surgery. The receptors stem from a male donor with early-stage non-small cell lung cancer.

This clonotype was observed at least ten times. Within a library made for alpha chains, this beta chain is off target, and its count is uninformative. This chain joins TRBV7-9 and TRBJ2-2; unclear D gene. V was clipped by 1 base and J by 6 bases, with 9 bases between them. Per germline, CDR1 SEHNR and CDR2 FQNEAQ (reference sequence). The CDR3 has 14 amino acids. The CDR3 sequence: CASSLEQPAGELFF. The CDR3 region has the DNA TGTGCCAGCAGCTTAGAGCAGCCCGCCGGGGAGCTGTTTTTT. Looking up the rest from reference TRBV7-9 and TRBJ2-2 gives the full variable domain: DTGVSQNPRHKITKRGQNVTFRCDPISEHNRLYWYRQTLGQGPEFLTYFQNEAQLEKSRLLSDRFSAERPKGSFSTLEIQRTEQGDSAMYLCASSLEQPAGELFFGEGSRLTVL.

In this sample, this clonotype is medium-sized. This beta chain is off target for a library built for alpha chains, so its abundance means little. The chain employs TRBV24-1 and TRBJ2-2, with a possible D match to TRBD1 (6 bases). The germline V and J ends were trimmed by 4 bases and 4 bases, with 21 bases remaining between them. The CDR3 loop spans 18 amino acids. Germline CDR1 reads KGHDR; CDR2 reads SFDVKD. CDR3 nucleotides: TGTGCCACCAGTGACCTCCCTCCCAGGGGAAGGGTCACCGGGGAGCTGTTTTTT. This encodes CATSDLPPRGRVTGELFF.

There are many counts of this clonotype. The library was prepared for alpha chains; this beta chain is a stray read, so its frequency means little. The CDR3 DNA reads TGTGCCAGCAGGGAGCGCGGGGGTTCACCCCTCCACTTT. Amino acids: CASRERGGSPLHF. The chain couples TRBV2 to TRBJ1-6; a weak D match, TRBD1 (5 bases). The germline CDR1 and CDR2 sequences are SNHLY and FYNNEI. The V gene lost 6 bases and the J gene lost 9 bases, with 12 bases spanning the gap. The CDR3 runs to 13 residues.

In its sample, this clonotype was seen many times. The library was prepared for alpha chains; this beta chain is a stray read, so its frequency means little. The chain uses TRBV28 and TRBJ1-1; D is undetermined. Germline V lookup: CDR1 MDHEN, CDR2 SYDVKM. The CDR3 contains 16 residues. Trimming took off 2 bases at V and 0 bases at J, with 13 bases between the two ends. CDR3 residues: CASSLNGRAVNTEAFF. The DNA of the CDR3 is TGTGCCAGCAGTTTAAATGGTAGGGCCGTGAACACTGAAGCTTTCTTT.

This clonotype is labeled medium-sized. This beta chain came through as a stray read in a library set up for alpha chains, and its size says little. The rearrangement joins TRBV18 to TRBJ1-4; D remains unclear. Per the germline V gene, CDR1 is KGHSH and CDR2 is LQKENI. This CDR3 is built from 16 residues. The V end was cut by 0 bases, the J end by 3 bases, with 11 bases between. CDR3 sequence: CASSPPTMQANEKLFF. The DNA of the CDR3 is TGTGCCAGCTCACCACCCACGATGCAGGCTAATGAAAAACTGTTTTTT.

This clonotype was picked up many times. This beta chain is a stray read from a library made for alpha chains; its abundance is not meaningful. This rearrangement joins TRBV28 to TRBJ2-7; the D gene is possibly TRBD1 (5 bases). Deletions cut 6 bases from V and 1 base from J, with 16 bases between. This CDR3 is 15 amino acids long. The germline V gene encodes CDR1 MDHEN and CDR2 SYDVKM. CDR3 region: CASSPGQNLSYEQYV. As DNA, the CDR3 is TGTGCCAGCAGCCCAGGACAAAACCTGTCCTACGAGCAGTACGTC.

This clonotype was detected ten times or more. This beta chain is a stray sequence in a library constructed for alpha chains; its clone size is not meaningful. The DNA for the CDR3 is TGTGCCAGCAGCTTAAAGACAGGGAGTGAGCAGTTCTTC. The encoded protein is CASSLKTGSEQFF. This chain uses TRBV9 with TRBJ2-1; 7 bases line up with TRBD1. This CDR3 region has 13 residues. With 4 bases clipped from V and 9 bases from J, the junction kept 7 bases outside the gene matches. From germline, CDR1 is SGDLS and CDR2 YYNGEE.

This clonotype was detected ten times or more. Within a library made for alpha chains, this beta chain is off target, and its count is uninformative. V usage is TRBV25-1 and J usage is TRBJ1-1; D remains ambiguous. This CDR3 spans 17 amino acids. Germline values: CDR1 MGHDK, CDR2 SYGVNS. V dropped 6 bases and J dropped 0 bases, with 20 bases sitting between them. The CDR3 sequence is CASSVKGLGYMNTEAFF. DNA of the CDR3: TGTGCCAGCAGCGTGAAAGGGCTGGGATACATGAACACTGAAGCTTTCTTT. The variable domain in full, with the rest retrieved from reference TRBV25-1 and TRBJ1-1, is EADIYQTPRYLVIGTGKKITLECSQTMGHDKMYWYQQDPGMELHLIHYSYGVNSTEKGDLSSESTVSRIRTEHFPLTLESARPSHTSQYLCASSVKGLGYMNTEAFFGQGTRLTVV.